The sequence of this TCR beta chain was determined in a study of T cell repertoires in cytomegalovirus infection. Study observations and caveats: In two of eight donors, the top clonotype was HLA-C-restricted CMV-specific. Adding up the frequency of public TCR beta families identified people who carried CMV plus the relevant HLA.

In regard to this clonotype: Its antigen is undetermined.

MiXCR, applied by TCRdb to the reads, yields one record per CDR3 protein. The sample has a few hundred thousand distinct CDR3 sequences; around a third are singletons. This CDR3 is 13 amino acids long. J gave up 4 bases and V 10 bases, and 6 bases lay outside the gene matches. The germline gives CDR1 LNHNV, CDR2 YYDKDF (reference sequence). The source was cultured PBMCs, collected from culture after CMV antigen stimulation. The chain carries TRBV15 and TRBJ2-1; TRBD1 matches at 8 bases. The TCR was taken from a human donor in good health (CMV status not recorded). Some clones in this sample may be carry-over from other donors' samples. CDR3 sequence (DNA): TGTGCCATCGGGACAGGCGGTTACAATGAGCAGTTCTTC. It is translated as CAIGTGGYNEQFF.